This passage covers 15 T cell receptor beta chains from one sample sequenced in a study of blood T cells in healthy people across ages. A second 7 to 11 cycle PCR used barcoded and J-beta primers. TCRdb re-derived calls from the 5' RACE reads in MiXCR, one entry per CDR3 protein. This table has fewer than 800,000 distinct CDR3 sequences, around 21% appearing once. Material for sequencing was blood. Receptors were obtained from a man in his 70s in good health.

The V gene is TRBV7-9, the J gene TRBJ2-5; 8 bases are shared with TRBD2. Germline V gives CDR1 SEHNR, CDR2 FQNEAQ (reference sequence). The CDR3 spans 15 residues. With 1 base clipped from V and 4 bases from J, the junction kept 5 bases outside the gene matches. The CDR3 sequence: CASSLGAGDRETQYF. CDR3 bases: TGTGCCAGCAGCTTAGGAGCGGGAGATCGAGAGACCCAGTACTTC.

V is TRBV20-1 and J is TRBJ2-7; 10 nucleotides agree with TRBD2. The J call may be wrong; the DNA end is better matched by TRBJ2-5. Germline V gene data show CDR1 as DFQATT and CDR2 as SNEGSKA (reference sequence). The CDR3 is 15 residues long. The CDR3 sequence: CSEGTSGALGETQYF. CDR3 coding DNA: TGCAGTGAGGGAACTAGCGGGGCTTTGGGGGAGACCCAGTACTTC.

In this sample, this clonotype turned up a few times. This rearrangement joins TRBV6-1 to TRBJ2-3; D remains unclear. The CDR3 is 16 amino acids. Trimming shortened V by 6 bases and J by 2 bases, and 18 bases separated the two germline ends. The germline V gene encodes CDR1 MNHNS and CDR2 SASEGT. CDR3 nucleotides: TGTGCCAGCAGCCGTTCACGGAAAGCCCCCACAGATACGCAGTATTTT. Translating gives CASSRSRKAPTDTQYF.

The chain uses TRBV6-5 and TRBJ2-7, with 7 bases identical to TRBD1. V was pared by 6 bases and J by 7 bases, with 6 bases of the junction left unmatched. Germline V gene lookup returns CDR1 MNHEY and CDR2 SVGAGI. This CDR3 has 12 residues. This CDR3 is CASRTGTGEQYF. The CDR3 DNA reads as TGTGCCAGCAGGACAGGGACCGGAGAGCAGTACTTC.

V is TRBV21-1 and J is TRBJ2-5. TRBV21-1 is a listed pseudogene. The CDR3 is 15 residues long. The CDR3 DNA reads TGTGCCAGCAGCAAAGGCACCTCGCGAGCGGAGACCCAGTACTTC. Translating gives CASSKGTSRAETQYF.

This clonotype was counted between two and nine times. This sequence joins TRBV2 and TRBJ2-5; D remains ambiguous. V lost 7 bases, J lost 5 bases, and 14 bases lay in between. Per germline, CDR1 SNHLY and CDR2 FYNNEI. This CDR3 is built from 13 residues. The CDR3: CASTEDAGETQYF. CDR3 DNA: TGTGCCAGCACCGAGGACGCTGGGGAGACCCAGTACTTC.

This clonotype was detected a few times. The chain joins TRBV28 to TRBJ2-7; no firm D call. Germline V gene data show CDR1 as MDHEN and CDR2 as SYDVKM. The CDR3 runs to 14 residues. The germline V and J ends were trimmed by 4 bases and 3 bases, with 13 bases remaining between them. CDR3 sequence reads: CASSYGRYLYEQYF. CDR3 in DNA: TGTGCCAGCAGTTATGGAAGGTACCTCTACGAGCAGTACTTC.

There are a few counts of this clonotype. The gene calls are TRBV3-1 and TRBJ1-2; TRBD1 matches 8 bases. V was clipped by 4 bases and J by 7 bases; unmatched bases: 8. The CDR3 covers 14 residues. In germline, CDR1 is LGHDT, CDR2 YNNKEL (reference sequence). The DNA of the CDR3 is TGTGCCAGCAGCCTGCAGGGGGCGAAGGCTGGCTACACCTTC. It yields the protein CASSLQGAKAGYTF.

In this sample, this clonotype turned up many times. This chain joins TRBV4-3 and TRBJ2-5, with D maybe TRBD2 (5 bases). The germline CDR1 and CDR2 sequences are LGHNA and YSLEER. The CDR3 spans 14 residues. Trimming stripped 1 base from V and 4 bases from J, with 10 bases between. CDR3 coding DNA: TGCGCCAGCAGCCAAGGGACTGTGGCAGAGACCCAGTACTTC. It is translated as CASSQGTVAETQYF.

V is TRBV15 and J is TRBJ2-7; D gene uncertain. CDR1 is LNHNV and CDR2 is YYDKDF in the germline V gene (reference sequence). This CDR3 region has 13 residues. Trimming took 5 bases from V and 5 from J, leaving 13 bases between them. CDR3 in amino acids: CATSPRRLHEQYF. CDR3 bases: TGTGCCACCAGCCCACGGCGGCTCCACGAGCAGTACTTC.

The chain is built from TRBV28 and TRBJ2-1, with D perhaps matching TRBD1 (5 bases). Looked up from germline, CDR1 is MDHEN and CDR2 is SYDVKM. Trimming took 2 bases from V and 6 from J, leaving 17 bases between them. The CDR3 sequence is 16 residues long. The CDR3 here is CASSLIGVPGSNEQFF. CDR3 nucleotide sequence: TGTGCCAGCAGTTTAATTGGGGTTCCAGGGTCCAATGAGCAGTTCTTC.

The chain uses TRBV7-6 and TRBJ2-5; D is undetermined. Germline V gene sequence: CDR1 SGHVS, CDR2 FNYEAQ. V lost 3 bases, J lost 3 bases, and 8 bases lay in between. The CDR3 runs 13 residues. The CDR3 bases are TGTGCCAGCAGCTTTAGTCGTAAAGAGACCCAGTACTTC. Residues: CASSFSRKETQYF.

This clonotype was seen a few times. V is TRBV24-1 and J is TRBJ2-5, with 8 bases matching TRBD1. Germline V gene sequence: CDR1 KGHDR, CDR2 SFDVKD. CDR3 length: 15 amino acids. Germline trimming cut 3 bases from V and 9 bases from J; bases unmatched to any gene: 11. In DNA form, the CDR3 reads TGTGCCACCAGTGATGCCGGGACAGGTAATATGTCCCAGTACTTC. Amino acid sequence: CATSDAGTGNMSQYF.

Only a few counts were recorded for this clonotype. CDR3 protein: CASSLSGVGELFF. The CDR3 nucleotides are TGCGCCAGCAGCTTATCGGGAGTCGGGGAGCTGTTTTTT. The chain is built from TRBV5-1 and TRBJ2-2; D may be TRBD2 (6 bases). CDR3 length: 13 amino acids. V lost 2 bases and J lost 7, with 9 bases in between. CDR1 is SGHRS and CDR2 is YFSETQ in the germline V gene.

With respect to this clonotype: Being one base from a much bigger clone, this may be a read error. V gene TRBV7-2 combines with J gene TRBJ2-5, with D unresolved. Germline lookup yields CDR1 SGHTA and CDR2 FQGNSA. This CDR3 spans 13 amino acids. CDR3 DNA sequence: TGTGCCAGCAGCTTGGGGTTTGTAGAGACCCACTACTTC. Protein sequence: CASSLGFVETHYF.